This TCR beta chain was captured by sequencing in a study of tumor-infiltrating lymphocytes in primary liver carcinoma. The authors took blood RNA from unsorted whole blood and also extracted germline DNA. Starting from about 0.5 ug of total RNA, TCR beta cDNA was produced with a primer in the constant region. Amplification in three nested multiplex PCR rounds with slightly modified ARM-PCR gave rise to TCR beta libraries. Use of TRBV1-TRBV30 forward primers with a C-beta reverse primer characterized the first two PCR rounds, which lasted about 9 cycles each. TCRdb used MiXCR to reprocess the multiplex PCR reads, holding one entry per CDR3 protein. The sample consists of 300,000 to 350,000 distinct CDR3 sequences, more than 55% of them appearing once. This CDR3 comprises 15 residues. Germline lookup yields CDR1 SGHDN and CDR2 FVKESK. V was shortened by 6 bases and J by 0 bases, with 13 bases between the two germline ends.

The TCR originated in a woman aged 30 to 39 with primary liver carcinoma and hepatitis B virus infection. Sequenced: peripheral blood. This chain connects TRBV14 to TRBJ2-3; perhaps TRBD1 as D (5 bases). CDR3 sequence reads: CASSILGVSTDTQYF. CDR3 in DNA: TGTGCCAGCAGTATCTTAGGGGTTAGCACAGATACGCAGTATTTT.